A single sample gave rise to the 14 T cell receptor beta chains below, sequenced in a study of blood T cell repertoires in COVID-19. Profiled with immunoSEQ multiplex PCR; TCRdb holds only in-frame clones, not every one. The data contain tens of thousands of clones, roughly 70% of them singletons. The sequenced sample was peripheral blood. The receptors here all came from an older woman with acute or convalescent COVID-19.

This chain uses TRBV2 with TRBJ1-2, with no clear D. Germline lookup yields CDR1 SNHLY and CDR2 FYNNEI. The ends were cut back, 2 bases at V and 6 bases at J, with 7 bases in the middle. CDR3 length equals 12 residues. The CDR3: CASSENIDGYTF. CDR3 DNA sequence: TGTGCCAGCAGTGAAAACATTGATGGCTACACCTTC.

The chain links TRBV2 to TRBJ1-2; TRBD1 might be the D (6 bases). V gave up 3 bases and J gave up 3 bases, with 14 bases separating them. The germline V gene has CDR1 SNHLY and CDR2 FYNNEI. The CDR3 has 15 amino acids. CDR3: CASSDSGHGDYGYTF. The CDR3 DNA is TGTGCCAGCAGTGATTCGGGACACGGCGACTATGGCTACACCTTC. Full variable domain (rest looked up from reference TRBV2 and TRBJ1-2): EPEVTQTPSHQVTQMGQEVILRCVPISNHLYFYWYRQILGQKVEFLVSFYNNEISEKSEIFDDQFSVERPDGSNFTLKIRSTKLEDSAMYFCASSDSGHGDYGYTFGSGTRLTVV.

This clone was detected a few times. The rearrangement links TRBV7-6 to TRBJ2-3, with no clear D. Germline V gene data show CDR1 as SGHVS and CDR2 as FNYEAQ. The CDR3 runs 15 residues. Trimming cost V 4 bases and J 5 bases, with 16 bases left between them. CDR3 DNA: TGTGCCAGCAGCTCCCCCGCTGTGACGGGAGATACGCAGTATTTT. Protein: CASSSPAVTGDTQYF.

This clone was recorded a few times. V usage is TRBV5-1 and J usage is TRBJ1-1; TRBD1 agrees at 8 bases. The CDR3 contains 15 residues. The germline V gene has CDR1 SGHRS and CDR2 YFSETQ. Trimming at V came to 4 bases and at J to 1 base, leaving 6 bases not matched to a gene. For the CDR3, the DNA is TGCGCCAGCAGCATCACCCAGGGGGCGAACACTGAAGCTTTCTTT. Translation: CASSITQGANTEAFF.

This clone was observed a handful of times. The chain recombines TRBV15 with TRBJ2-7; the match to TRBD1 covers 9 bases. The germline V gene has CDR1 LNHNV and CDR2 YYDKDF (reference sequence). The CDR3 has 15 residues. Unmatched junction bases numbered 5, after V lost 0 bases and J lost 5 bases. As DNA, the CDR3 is TGTGCCACCAGCAGAGATGGGACAGGGCGTCACGAGCAGTACTTC. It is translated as CATSRDGTGRHEQYF.

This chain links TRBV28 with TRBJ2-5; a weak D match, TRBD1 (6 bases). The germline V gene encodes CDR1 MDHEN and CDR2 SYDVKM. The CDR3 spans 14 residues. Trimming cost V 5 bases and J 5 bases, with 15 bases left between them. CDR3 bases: TGTGCCAGCAGTCCCGCAGGGGTGCGGGAGACCCAGTACTTC. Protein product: CASSPAGVRETQYF.

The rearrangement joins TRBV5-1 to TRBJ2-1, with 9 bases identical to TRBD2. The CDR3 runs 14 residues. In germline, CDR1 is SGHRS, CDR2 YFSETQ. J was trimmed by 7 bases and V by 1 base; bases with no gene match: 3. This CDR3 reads CASSLSSGVNEQFF. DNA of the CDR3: TGCGCCAGCAGCTTGTCTAGCGGGGTAAATGAGCAGTTCTTC.

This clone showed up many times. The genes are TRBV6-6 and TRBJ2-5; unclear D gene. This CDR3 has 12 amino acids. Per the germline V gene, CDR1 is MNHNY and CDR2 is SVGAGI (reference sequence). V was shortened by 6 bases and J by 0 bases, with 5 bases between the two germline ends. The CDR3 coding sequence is TGTGCCAGCAGCCTAAACCAAGAGACCCAGTACTTC. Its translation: CASSLNQETQYF.

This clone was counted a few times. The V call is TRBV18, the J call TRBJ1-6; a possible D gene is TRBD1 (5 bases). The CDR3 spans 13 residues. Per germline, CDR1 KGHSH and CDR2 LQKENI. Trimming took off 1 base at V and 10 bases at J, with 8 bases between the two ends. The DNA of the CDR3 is TGTGCCAGCTCACCACAGGGGTCCTCACCCCTCCACTTT. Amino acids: CASSPQGSSPLHF.

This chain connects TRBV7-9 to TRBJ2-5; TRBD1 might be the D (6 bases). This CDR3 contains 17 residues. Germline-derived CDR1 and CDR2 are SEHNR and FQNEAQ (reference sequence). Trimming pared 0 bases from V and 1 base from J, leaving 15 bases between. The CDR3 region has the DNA TGTGCCAGCAGCTTAGCACAGGGTTATTGGGGCCAAGAGACCCAGTACTTC. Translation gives CASSLAQGYWGQETQYF.

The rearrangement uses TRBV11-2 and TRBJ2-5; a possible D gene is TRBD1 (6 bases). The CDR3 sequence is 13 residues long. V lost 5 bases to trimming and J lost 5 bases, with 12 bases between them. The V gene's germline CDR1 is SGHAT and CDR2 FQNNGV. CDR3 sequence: CASSPGVGETQYF. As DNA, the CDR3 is TGTGCCAGCAGCCCAGGGGTCGGGGAGACCCAGTACTTC.

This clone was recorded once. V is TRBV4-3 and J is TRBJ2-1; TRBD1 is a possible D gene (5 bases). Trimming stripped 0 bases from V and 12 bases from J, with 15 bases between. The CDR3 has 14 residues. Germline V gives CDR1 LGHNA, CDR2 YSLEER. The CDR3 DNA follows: TGCGCCAGCAGCCAAGATAGGGGCCATCCGGTGCAGTTCTTC. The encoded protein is CASSQDRGHPVQFF.

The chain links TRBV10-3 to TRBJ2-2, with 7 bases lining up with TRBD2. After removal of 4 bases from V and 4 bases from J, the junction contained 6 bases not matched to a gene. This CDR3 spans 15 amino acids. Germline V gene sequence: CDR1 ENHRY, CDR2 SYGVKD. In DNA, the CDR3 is TGTGCCATCAGTGCTCGCGGGAGCCCCACCGGGGAGCTGTTTTTT. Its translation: CAISARGSPTGELFF.

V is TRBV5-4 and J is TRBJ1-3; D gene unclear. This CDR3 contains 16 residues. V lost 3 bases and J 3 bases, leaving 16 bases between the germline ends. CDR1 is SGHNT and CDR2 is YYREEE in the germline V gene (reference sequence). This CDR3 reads CASSYPDTLGGNTIYF. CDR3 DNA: TGTGCCAGCAGCTACCCTGACACTTTAGGTGGAAACACCATATATTTT.